These 17 T cell receptor beta chains originate from one sample sequenced in a study of cytomegalovirus exposure and HLA in healthy donors. PCR used 60 Vbeta primers and 13 Jbeta primers. The method was immunoSEQ multiplex PCR; TCRdb's version includes in-frame clones alone and lacks a portion of them. The sample holds around 130,000 clones, roughly 84% seen once. The sample consisted of PBMCs. These receptors all come from a woman under 30 in good health and CMV-seropositive.

In this sample, this clone turned up a few times. The gene calls are TRBV7-2 and TRBJ2-7; D ambiguous. V lost 1 base and J 3 bases, leaving 10 bases between the germline ends. CDR1 and CDR2 from the germline V gene are SGHTA and FQGNSA. The CDR3 covers 14 residues. The DNA for the CDR3 is TGTGCCAGCAGCTTAGTTGGCCAGTACTACGAGCAGTACTTC. This codes for CASSLVGQYYEQYF.

V usage is TRBV30 and J usage is TRBJ1-2; D possibly corresponds to TRBD1 (6 bases). V was pared by 2 bases and J by 4 bases, with 11 bases between. The V gene's germline CDR1 is GTSNPN and CDR2 SVGIG (reference sequence). The CDR3 consists of 13 residues. The CDR3 is CAWSMGAGYGYTF. The CDR3 coding sequence is TGTGCCTGGAGTATGGGGGCTGGCTATGGCTACACCTTC.

This clone showed up just a few times. The chain carries TRBV5-1 and TRBJ2-7; 8 nucleotides agree with TRBD2. There are 13 residues in the CDR3. With V trimmed by 6 bases and J by 2 bases, 4 bases remained unmatched. CDR1 SGHRS and CDR2 YFSETQ come from the germline V gene. The CDR3 DNA reads as TGCGCCAGCATTGCGGGGGGTACCTACGAGCAGTACTTC. Its translation: CASIAGGTYEQYF.

This clone was recorded once. This chain connects TRBV6-6 to TRBJ2-7; 10 nucleotides align to TRBD2. Germline trimming cut 6 bases from V and 2 bases from J; bases unmatched to any gene: 7. The CDR3 has 15 residues. CDR1 and CDR2 from the germline V gene are MNHNY and SVGAGI (reference sequence). The CDR3, as DNA: TGTGCCAGCAGGGAACGTAGCGGGGGGACCTACGAGCAGTACTTC. It specifies CASRERSGGTYEQYF.

The V call is TRBV5-4, the J call TRBJ2-7; D is undetermined. This CDR3 has 11 amino acids. Germline lookup yields CDR1 SGHNT and CDR2 YYREEE (reference sequence). V lost 4 bases and J 7 bases, leaving 9 bases between the germline ends. Here the CDR3 reads CASSTVEEQYF. DNA for the CDR3: TGTGCCAGCAGCACGGTCGAAGAGCAGTACTTC.

The chain has TRBV19 and TRBJ1-2; D is unresolved. Germline V gives CDR1 LNHDA, CDR2 SQIVND (reference sequence). The CDR3 sequence is 14 residues long. Trimming left V 1 base short and J 1 base short, with 7 bases between. The CDR3 region is CASSIGGSNYGYTF. In DNA, the CDR3 is TGTGCCAGTAGTATAGGAGGCAGTAACTATGGCTACACCTTC.

CDR3 region: CASSEDLRDTEYF. The CDR3 DNA sequence: TGTGCCAGCAGTGAAGACCTCCGGGACACCGAGTACTTC. The chain links TRBV2 to TRBJ2-7; possible D gene TRBD1, 6 bases. The CDR3 is 13 amino acids. Germline assignment: CDR1 SNHLY and CDR2 FYNNEI. Deletions cut 1 base from V and 11 bases from J, with 15 bases between.

The chain employs TRBV28 and TRBJ2-3, with D possibly being TRBD2 (5 bases). CDR3 length: 14 residues. Germline-derived CDR1 and CDR2 are MDHEN and SYDVKM. Trimming took 2 bases from V and 2 from J, leaving 8 bases between them. The CDR3 bases are TGTGCCAGCAGTTTAATCGGGGACACAGATACGCAGTATTTT. Translated, it gives CASSLIGDTDTQYF.

This clone occurred once. The gene calls are TRBV7-9 and TRBJ1-3, with no clear D. This CDR3 has 12 amino acids. V lost 4 bases to trimming and J lost 7 bases, with 8 bases between them. Germline assignment: CDR1 SEHNR and CDR2 FQNEAQ (reference sequence). For the CDR3, the DNA is TGTGCCAGCAGCTCAACAACCAACACCATATATTTT. This gives the protein CASSSTTNTIYF.

This chain joins TRBV6-5 and TRBJ2-2, with D possibly matching TRBD1 (5 bases). This CDR3 contains 16 residues. Germline lookup yields CDR1 MNHEY and CDR2 SVGAGI. Trimming removed 2 bases at V and 6 bases at J, with 16 bases between. The CDR3 DNA is TGTGCCAGCAGTTACGTGGGGCAGTCTGTACCCGGGGAGCTGTTTTTT. Protein sequence: CASSYVGQSVPGELFF.

V is TRBV2 and J is TRBJ1-2; D gene unclear. The CDR3 length is 12 residues. Germline V CDR1 and CDR2: SNHLY, FYNNEI. Trimming cost V 7 bases and J 6 bases, with 12 bases left between them. The CDR3 loop is CASMLQRDGYTF. The CDR3, as DNA: TGTGCCAGCATGCTCCAGCGTGATGGCTACACCTTC.

The V call is TRBV29-1, the J call TRBJ1-1; D unclear. Trimming cost V 4 bases and J 0 bases, with 12 bases left between them. Germline V CDR1 and CDR2: SQVTM, ANQGSEA. CDR3 length: 14 amino acids. The CDR3 DNA reads as TGCAGCGTTGCCGAGGAATGGATGAACACTGAAGCTTTCTTT. Residues: CSVAEEWMNTEAFF.

The V call is TRBV27, the J call TRBJ2-7; weak D call: TRBD1 (5 bases). CDR1 MNHEY and CDR2 SMNVEV come from the germline V gene (reference sequence). The germline V and J ends were trimmed by 5 bases and 4 bases, with 12 bases remaining between them. The CDR3 has 13 residues. CDR3 region: CASSPLGLYEQYF. The CDR3 coding sequence is TGTGCCAGCAGTCCTTTGGGGCTTTACGAGCAGTACTTC.

The chain couples TRBV6-1 to TRBJ2-1, with 9 bases that match TRBD2. Trimming took 7 bases from V and 7 from J; bases not matched to a gene: 11. This CDR3 contains 15 residues. The V gene's germline CDR1 is MNHNS and CDR2 SASEGT. The DNA for the CDR3 is TGTGCCAGCACCGGGGGGCGGGGGGGCCTTAATGAGCAGTTCTTC. Translating gives CASTGGRGGLNEQFF.

The J gene is TRBJ2-5, the V gene TRBV19; D call uncertain. The DNA matches TRBJ2-7 better at its end, which makes the J call doubtful. The CDR3 length is 12 residues. Germline V lookup: CDR1 LNHDA, CDR2 SQIVND (reference sequence). The CDR3 sequence: CASSISGYEQYF. The CDR3 DNA sequence: TGTGCCAGTAGTATATCAGGATACGAGCAGTACTTC.

The rearrangement links TRBV10-2 to TRBJ1-3; TRBD1 agrees at 8 bases. This CDR3 contains 14 residues. The germline CDR1 and CDR2 sequences are WSHSY and SAAADI. V dropped 6 bases and J dropped 3; count of bases not matched to a gene: 4. The CDR3 sequence: CASRRTGSGNTIYF. CDR3 bases: TGCGCCAGCAGAAGGACAGGGAGTGGAAACACCATATATTTT.

This chain joins TRBV6-5 and TRBJ2-3, with a weak D call TRBD1 (6 bases). The CDR3 totals 14 residues. The V end was cut by 5 bases, the J end by 4 bases, with 13 bases between. Germline lookup yields CDR1 MNHEY and CDR2 SVGAGI. In DNA form, the CDR3 reads TGTGCCAGCAGTACCTTGGACAGAGCAGATACGCAGTATTTT. Translated, it gives CASSTLDRADTQYF.